This T cell receptor (beta chain) came from a study of blood T cell repertoires in COVID-19. CDR1 LNHDA and CDR2 SQIVND come from the germline V gene (reference sequence). Unmatched junction bases numbered 13, after V lost 7 bases and J lost 11 bases. The CDR3 is 13 amino acids. Only in-frame clones appear in the TCRdb table, and some are missing; sequencing was by immunoSEQ multiplex PCR. The repertoire has about 85,000 clones, roughly 86% of them found once; the top ten carry 1.2%. The sample was peripheral blood. The chain carries TRBV19 and TRBJ1-1; the match to TRBD1 covers 7 bases. The source is a woman aged 80 or over with acute or convalescent COVID-19. CDR3 coding DNA: TGTGCCAGTAAAACCCCCGGGACAGAAGTGGCTTTCTTT. Translation: CASKTPGTEVAFF.